Listed here are 24 T cell receptor beta chains from one sample, sequenced in a study of T cell changes during pregnancy in multiple sclerosis. Some clones are missing from TCRdb's copy, which holds only in-frame ones; the method was immunoSEQ multiplex PCR. The table lists about 50,000 clones, 90% to 95% of them singletons, with roughly 0.37% in the top ten. The starting material was CD4+ T cells from peripheral blood mononuclear cells, obtained before pregnancy. Every receptor here comes from a female donor with multiple sclerosis, enrolled in a pregnancy study.

The chain has TRBV4-1 and TRBJ2-5; TRBD2 aligns across 7 bases. The CDR3 contains 14 residues. CDR1 is MGHRA and CDR2 is YSYEKL in the germline V gene. J was trimmed by 4 bases and V by 0 bases; bases with no gene match: 2. The CDR3 is CASSQDGGRETQYF. Here the CDR3 DNA reads TGCGCCAGCAGCCAAGATGGCGGGAGAGAGACCCAGTACTTC.

The gene calls are TRBV9 and TRBJ2-7; 10 bases fit TRBD1. This CDR3 is built from 15 residues. The J segment lost 2 bases and the V segment lost 3 bases, leaving 5 bases of the junction unmatched. The germline gives CDR1 SGDLS, CDR2 YYNGEE. As DNA, the CDR3 is TGTGCCAGCAGCGAGGGAGGGACAGGGGCCTACGAGCAGTACTTC. This sequence encodes CASSEGGTGAYEQYF.

This sequence joins TRBV27 and TRBJ2-3; no reliable D call. Deletions cut 7 bases from V and 6 bases from J, with 26 bases between. This CDR3 has 17 residues. CDR1 and CDR2 from the germline V gene are MNHEY and SMNVEV (reference sequence). Written as DNA, the CDR3 is TGTGCCAGCAATCATCGAGTGACCCGACAATTGCGCGATACGCAGTATTTT. This encodes CASNHRVTRQLRDTQYF.

The V and J genes are TRBV5-1 and TRBJ2-2; no clear D gene. Germline CDR1 SGHRS, CDR2 YFSETQ. There are 16 residues in the CDR3. The germline V and J ends were trimmed by 0 bases and 3 bases, with 12 bases remaining between them. Here the CDR3 reads CASSLEPPGYTGELFF. DNA of the CDR3: TGCGCCAGCAGCTTGGAGCCCCCAGGTTACACCGGGGAGCTGTTTTTT.

DNA of the CDR3: TGTGCCAGCACCCTCCGGGACAGAGACTACGAGCAGTACTTC. This translates into CASTLRDRDYEQYF. The gene calls are TRBV6-6 and TRBJ2-7; 7 bases are shared with TRBD1. The CDR3 is 14 residues long. V was pared by 7 bases and J by 3 bases, with 9 bases of the junction left unmatched. Germline V CDR1 and CDR2: MNHNY, SVGAGI (reference sequence).

V gene TRBV7-9 combines with J gene TRBJ1-3, with a tentative D call TRBD1 (5 bases). The germline V gene encodes CDR1 SEHNR and CDR2 FQNEAQ (reference sequence). Trimming took off 10 bases at V and 2 bases at J, with 9 bases between the two ends. The CDR3 contains 12 residues. DNA for the CDR3: TGTGCCACCGGGACTCCTGGAAACACCATATATTTT. This encodes CATGTPGNTIYF. Full variable domain (remainder filled in from reference TRBV7-9 and TRBJ1-3): DTGVSQNPRHKITKRGQNVTFRCDPISEHNRLYWYRQTLGQGPEFLTYFQNEAQLEKSRLLSDRFSAERPKGSFSTLEIQRTEQGDSAMYLCATGTPGNTIYFGEGSWLTVV.

This chain connects TRBV9 to TRBJ2-2; 12 nucleotides match TRBD2. CDR3 size: 15 residues. The V and J ends lost 1 base and 6 bases, in that order; junction bases with no gene match: 1. Germline assignment: CDR1 SGDLS and CDR2 YYNGEE. In nucleotides, the CDR3 is TGTGCCAGCAGCGTAAGACTAGCGGGAGCCGGGGAGCTGTTTTTT. Its translation is CASSVRLAGAGELFF.

The sample holds one count of this clone. V usage is TRBV7-2 and J usage is TRBJ1-4; 10 bases agree with TRBD1. Trimming took 5 bases from V and 5 from J; bases not matched to a gene: 8. The CDR3 sequence is 16 residues long. Per germline, CDR1 SGHTA and CDR2 FQGNSA. As DNA, the CDR3 is TGTGCCAGCAGCGGAGGGACAGGGGTTGGCAATGAAAAACTGTTTTTT. It translates to CASSGGTGVGNEKLFF.

The chain is built from TRBV6-5 and TRBJ1-2; D unclear. Looked up from germline, CDR1 is MNHEY and CDR2 is SVGAGI. CDR3 length: 15 residues. V gave up 6 bases and J gave up 4 bases, with 18 bases separating them. The CDR3 protein is CASSPGASIIYGYTF. The CDR3 bases are TGTGCCAGCAGCCCTGGAGCTTCTATTATCTATGGCTACACCTTC.

The chain carries TRBV7-2 and TRBJ2-7; D gene unclear. V dropped 5 bases and J dropped 2 bases, with 13 bases sitting between them. The germline V gene encodes CDR1 SGHTA and CDR2 FQGNSA. The CDR3 spans 14 residues. This chain's CDR3 is CASSVSSRPYEQYF. CDR3 coding DNA: TGTGCCAGCAGCGTAAGCTCCCGCCCCTACGAGCAGTACTTC.

The chain has TRBV7-7 and TRBJ2-2; TRBD1 agrees at 7 bases. Per germline, CDR1 SSHAT and CDR2 FNYEAQ (reference sequence). CDR3 length equals 15 residues. After removal of 1 base from V and 2 bases from J, the junction contained 1 base not matched to a gene. The CDR3 loop is CASSLGDRNTGELFF. As DNA, the CDR3 is TGTGCCAGCAGCTTAGGGGACAGAAACACCGGGGAGCTGTTTTTT.

The V gene is TRBV5-6, the J gene TRBJ1-3, with 8 bases matching TRBD1. Germline V gives CDR1 SGHDT, CDR2 YYEEEE. The CDR3 runs 16 residues. Trimming at V came to 4 bases and at J to 0 bases, leaving 6 bases not matched to a gene. CDR3 in amino acids: CASSVGQGYSGNTIYF. CDR3 nucleotide sequence: TGTGCCAGCAGCGTCGGACAGGGATACTCTGGAAACACCATATATTTT.

The rearrangement joins TRBV18 to TRBJ2-3; 7 bases are shared with TRBD2. The CDR3 contains 14 residues. After removal of 3 bases from V and 3 bases from J, the junction contained 3 bases not matched to a gene. Germline V CDR1 and CDR2: KGHSH, LQKENI. The CDR3 region has the DNA TGTGCCAGCTCACCGCCCGGGGGGACAGATACGCAGTATTTT. Translating gives CASSPPGGTDTQYF.

This chain joins TRBV27 and TRBJ1-2; 11 nucleotides match TRBD1. This CDR3 has 16 residues. V lost 2 bases to trimming and J lost 5 bases; unmatched junction nucleotides: 7. The V gene's germline CDR1 is MNHEY and CDR2 SMNVEV (reference sequence). CDR3 DNA sequence: TGTGCCAGCAGTTTAAGGACAGGGGGCGCAGGTTATGGCTACACCTTC. Translated: CASSLRTGGAGYGYTF.

The chain is built from TRBV5-1 and TRBJ1-2; D is uncertain. Trimming removed 4 bases at V and 6 bases at J, with 19 bases between. CDR3 length equals 15 residues. The germline gives CDR1 SGHRS, CDR2 YFSETQ. The CDR3, as DNA: TGCGCCAGCAGCCGCGTCGGAGAGACCAGACATGGCTACACCTTC. Its protein product is CASSRVGETRHGYTF.

The chain carries TRBV7-3 and TRBJ1-1; a possible D gene is TRBD1 (6 bases). Germline V gene sequence: CDR1 SGHTA, CDR2 FQGTGA. The CDR3 loop spans 15 amino acids. Trimming stripped 3 bases from V and 1 base from J, with 12 bases between. In nucleotides, the CDR3 is TGTGCCAGCAGCTTTCAGGGAGGGGGGAACACTGAAGCTTTCTTT. Translation: CASSFQGGGNTEAFF. Combining the CDR3 with reference TRBV7-3 and TRBJ1-1 gives the whole variable domain GAGVSQTPSNKVTEKGKYVELRCDPISGHTALYWYRQSLGQGPEFLIYFQGTGAADDSGLPNDRFFAVRPEGSVSTLKIQRTERGDSAVYLCASSFQGGGNTEAFFGQGTRLTVV.

The chain carries TRBV5-5 and TRBJ1-1, with D unresolved. Germline CDR1 reads SGHKS; CDR2 reads YYEKEE (reference sequence). The CDR3 extends over 13 amino acids. V lost 0 bases to trimming and J lost 4 bases, with 7 bases between them. In nucleotides, the CDR3 is TGTGCCAGCAGCTTGGGGGCCGGCACTGAAGCTTTCTTT. Its protein is CASSLGAGTEAFF.

The chain links TRBV4-3 to TRBJ1-4, with unresolved D. CDR1 is LGHNA and CDR2 is YSLEER in the germline V gene. The CDR3 contains 14 residues. Deletions cut 0 bases from V and 10 bases from J, with 12 bases between. CDR3 nucleotides: TGCGCCAGCAGCCAAGATAGAGGTGTGGGAAAACTGTTTTTT. Its translation is CASSQDRGVGKLFF.

This clone was recorded once. The rearrangement uses TRBV30 and TRBJ2-7, with TRBD2 matching 10 bases. The V and J ends lost 4 bases and 2 bases, in that order; junction bases with no gene match: 2. The CDR3 is 13 residues long. CDR1 and CDR2 from the germline V gene are GTSNPN and SVGIG (reference sequence). The CDR3 spells CAWTSGGPYEQYF. The DNA for the CDR3 is TGTGCCTGGACTAGCGGGGGACCCTACGAGCAGTACTTC.

The chain couples TRBV7-2 to TRBJ2-5, with D tentatively TRBD1 (6 bases). This CDR3 spans 14 amino acids. CDR1 and CDR2 from the germline V gene are SGHTA and FQGNSA. Trimming shortened V by 7 bases and J by 3 bases, and 15 bases separated the two germline ends. The CDR3: CASTTQQGKETQYF. CDR3 nucleotide sequence: TGTGCCAGCACCACCCAACAGGGAAAAGAGACCCAGTACTTC. Using reference TRBV7-2 and TRBJ2-5 for the parts outside the CDR3, the full variable domain is GAGVSQSPSNKVTEKGKDVELRCDPISGHTALYWYRQSLGQGLEFLIYFQGNSAPDKSGLPSDRFSAERTGGSVSTLTIQRTQQEDSAVYLCASTTQQGKETQYFGPGTRLLVL.

The chain combines TRBV4-1 with TRBJ2-6; D gene ambiguous. The CDR3 has 16 amino acids. V shed 6 bases and J shed 0 bases, with 12 bases lying between them. The V gene's germline CDR1 is MGHRA and CDR2 YSYEKL. CDR3: CASSPRLASGANVLTF. Here the CDR3 DNA reads TGCGCCAGCAGTCCTAGACTGGCCTCTGGGGCCAACGTCCTGACTTTC.

The table lists this clone with a count of one. The chain combines TRBV18 with TRBJ2-7; D might be TRBD2 (6 bases). Germline values: CDR1 KGHSH, CDR2 LQKENI. CDR3 length: 15 amino acids. The V end lost 3 bases, the J end lost 4 bases, and 16 bases lay between the germline ends. Written as DNA, the CDR3 is TGTGCCAGCTCACCGGGAGGCAGCACCATATACGAGCAGTACTTC. Its protein is CASSPGGSTIYEQYF.

This clone turned up a few times. This rearrangement joins TRBV30 to TRBJ1-1; TRBD1 might be the D (5 bases). V dropped 5 bases and J dropped 3 bases, with 13 bases sitting between them. Per the germline V gene, CDR1 is GTSNPN and CDR2 is SVGIG (reference sequence). The CDR3 length is 13 residues. Written as DNA, the CDR3 is TGTGCCTGGGGAGCAGGGTTGGACACTGAAGCTTTCTTT. It codes for CAWGAGLDTEAFF.

The rearrangement uses TRBV6-5 and TRBJ1-2; D remains unclear. This CDR3 comprises 12 residues. The germline gives CDR1 MNHEY, CDR2 SVGAGI. With 1 base removed from V and 8 bases from J, the gap between germline ends came to 8 bases. The DNA of the CDR3 is TGTGCCAGCAGTTACTGGGGAGACGGCTACACCTTC. Its protein is CASSYWGDGYTF.